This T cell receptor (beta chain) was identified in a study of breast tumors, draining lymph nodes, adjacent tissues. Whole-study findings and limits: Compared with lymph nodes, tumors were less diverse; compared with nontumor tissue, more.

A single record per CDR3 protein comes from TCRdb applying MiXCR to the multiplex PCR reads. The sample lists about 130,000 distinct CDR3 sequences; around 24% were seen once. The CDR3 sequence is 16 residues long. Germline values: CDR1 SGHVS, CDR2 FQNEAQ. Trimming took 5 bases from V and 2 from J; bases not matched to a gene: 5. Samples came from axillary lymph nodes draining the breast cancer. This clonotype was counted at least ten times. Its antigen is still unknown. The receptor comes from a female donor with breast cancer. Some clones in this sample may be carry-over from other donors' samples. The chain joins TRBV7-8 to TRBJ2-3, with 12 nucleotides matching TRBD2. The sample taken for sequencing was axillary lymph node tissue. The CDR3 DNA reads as TGTGCCAGCAGCCCGACTAGCGGGAGTAACACAGATACGCAGTATTTT. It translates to CASSPTSGSNTDTQYF.